These T cell receptor beta chains were read from a single sample in a study of control samples from healthy donors and cancer patients. Clones were read by immunoSEQ multiplex PCR, and TCRdb kept only the in-frame ones, dropping some. The sample includes about 58,000 clones, around 95% of them seen just once. The source material was blood. These receptors came from a man younger than 45 in good health. The CDR3 runs from the conserved cysteine through the conserved F or W. D genes are given only for firm matches. Size values are once, few and many counts, or a class for expanded clones, and some rows have none.

v_gene	abundance	j_gene	d_gene	CDR3aa	CDR3nt
TRBV9	NA	TRBJ2-7	TRBD1	CASSARDRGREQYF	TGTGCCAGCAGCGCCCGGGACAGGGGGCGAGAGCAGTACTTC
TRBV2	NA	TRBJ2-5	NA	CASSEEYSETQYF	TGTGCCAGCAGTGAGGAGTATTCGGAGACCCAGTACTTC
TRBV30	NA	TRBJ1-4	NA	CAWSRTARNEKLFF	TGTGCCTGGAGCAGGACCGCTCGGAATGAAAAACTGTTTTTT
TRBV7-6	NA	TRBJ2-7	TRBD2	CASSPVGGTSFGEQYF	TGTGCCAGCAGCCCCGTTGGGGGGACTAGCTTTGGTGAGCAGTACTTC
TRBV11-2	NA	TRBJ2-1	TRBD2	CASSLMGLAKYNEQFF	TGTGCCAGCAGCCTGATGGGACTAGCGAAGTACAATGAGCAGTTCTTC
TRBV10-3	NA	TRBJ1-6	NA	CANRGDGDNSPLHF	TGTGCCAACCGCGGTGATGGGGATAATTCACCCCTCCACTTT
TRBV18	NA	TRBJ2-3	NA	CASSPNRDTQYF	TGTGCCAGCTCACCTAATCGAGATACGCAGTATTTT
TRBV28	NA	TRBJ2-1	NA	CATRSTTYYNEQFF	TGTGCCACCAGGTCCACGACTTATTACAATGAGCAGTTCTTC
TRBV18	NA	TRBJ1-4	TRBD1	CASSPGQGATNEKLFF	TGTGCCAGCTCACCCGGACAGGGAGCAACTAATGAAAAACTGTTTTTT
TRBV5-6	NA	TRBJ2-2	NA	CASSPEGGELFF	TGTGCCAGCAGTCCTGAGGGCGGGGAGCTGTTTTTT
TRBV27	NA	TRBJ2-1	TRBD2	CASILLAGGNNEQFF	TGTGCCAGCATCCTACTAGCGGGGGGAAACAATGAGCAGTTCTTC
TRBV6-4	NA	TRBJ2-3	TRBD2	CASSERGGTDTQYF	TGTGCCAGCAGTGAGCGGGGGGGCACAGATACGCAGTATTTT
TRBV6-2/TRBV6-3	NA	TRBJ1-1	NA	CASSTFSPPAFF	TGTGCCAGCAGTACTTTCTCCCCGCCAGCTTTCTTT
TRBV6-5	NA	TRBJ1-2	NA	CASRDTLTHGYTF	TGTGCCAGCCGGGACACGCTCACACATGGCTACACCTTC
TRBV27	once	TRBJ1-6	NA	CASSPDTYNSPLHF	TGTGCCAGCAGTCCCGACACATATAATTCACCCCTCCACTTT
TRBV12-3/TRBV12-4	once	TRBJ1-2	NA	CASSGLAANGYTF	TGTGCCAGCAGTGGCCTGGCAGCCAACGGCTACACCTTC
TRBV6-5	NA	TRBJ1-1	NA	CASSYSSGRTEAFF	TGTGCCAGCAGTTACTCATCGGGGAGGACTGAAGCTTTCTTT
TRBV4-1	NA	TRBJ1-2	NA	CASSQLQGFGYGYTF	TGCGCCAGCAGCCAACTCCAGGGGTTTGGCTATGGCTACACCTTC
TRBV5-4	NA	TRBJ2-5	NA	CASSLGVGETQYF	TGTGCCAGCAGCTTGGGGGTGGGGGAGACCCAGTACTTC
TRBV5-6	NA	TRBJ1-2	TRBD1	CASSLDRGNYGYTF	TGTGCCAGCAGCTTGGACAGGGGAAACTATGGCTACACCTTC
TRBV27	NA	TRBJ1-4	TRBD1	CASRKYMDRDEKLFF	TGTGCCAGCAGAAAATACATGGACAGGGACGAAAAACTGTTTTTT
TRBV6-1	NA	TRBJ1-6	TRBD1	CASSEALGQGGSPLHF	TGTGCCAGCAGTGAAGCGCTGGGACAGGGTGGTTCACCCCTCCACTTT
TRBV7-8	NA	TRBJ1-5	TRBD1	CASSRDRGSTQHF	TGTGCCAGCAGCCGCGACAGGGGGTCGACCCAGCATTTT
TRBV19	NA	TRBJ1-5	NA	CASSIVASNQPQHF	TGTGCCAGTAGTATAGTGGCTAGCAATCAGCCCCAGCATTTT
TRBV7-3	NA	TRBJ1-6	TRBD1	CASSSVGDRGSPLHF	TGTGCCAGCAGCTCCGTCGGTGACAGGGGGTCACCCCTCCACTTT
TRBV24-1	NA	TRBJ2-3	NA	CATSVGGGYTDTQYF	TGTGCCACCAGTGTTGGTGGGGGCTACACAGATACGCAGTATTTT
TRBV5-4	NA	TRBJ2-7	NA	CASSFSPTTEQYF	TGTGCCAGCAGCTTTAGTCCAACGACCGAGCAGTACTTC
TRBV5-6	NA	TRBJ1-5	TRBD1	CASSEGQGRPQHF	TGTGCCAGCAGCGAGGGACAGGGGAGGCCCCAGCATTTT
TRBV2	NA	TRBJ2-7	NA	CASRDTYEQYF	TGTGCCAGCAGAGATACCTACGAGCAGTACTTC
TRBV11-1	NA	TRBJ2-1	TRBD1	CASSPMDRGPYNEQFF	TGTGCCAGCAGCCCTATGGACAGGGGGCCCTACAATGAGCAGTTCTTC
TRBV14	NA	TRBJ1-6	NA	CASSQATGATVNSPLHF	TGTGCCAGCAGCCAAGCGACCGGCGCAACGGTTAATTCACCCCTCCACTTT
TRBV28	NA	TRBJ2-7	TRBD2	CASSLRGAYEQYF	TGTGCCAGCAGTTTACGGGGGGCCTACGAGCAGTACTTC
TRBV7-2	NA	TRBJ2-7	TRBD2	CASSPWTSGRTEQYF	TGTGCCAGCAGCCCCTGGACTAGCGGGAGGACTGAGCAGTACTTC
TRBV10-3	NA	TRBJ2-1	NA	CAISEEAGGILNNEQFF	TGTGCCATCAGTGAGGAGGCAGGGGGGATTCTCAACAATGAGCAGTTCTTC
TRBV25-1	NA	TRBJ1-1	NA	CASRIEYKAFF	TGTGCCAGCAGGATTGAGTACAAAGCTTTCTTT
TRBV14	NA	TRBJ2-7	NA	CASSHGQGGSYEQYF	TGTGCCAGCAGCCATGGACAGGGAGGGTCCTACGAGCAGTACTTC
TRBV12-3/TRBV12-4	NA	TRBJ1-1	NA	CASSYGRAEAFF	TGTGCCAGCAGCTATGGAAGGGCTGAAGCTTTCTTT
TRBV6-4	NA	TRBJ1-6	TRBD1	CASSVDRGFSPLHF	TGTGCCAGCAGTGTGGACAGGGGATTTTCACCCCTCCACTTT
TRBV2	NA	TRBJ2-3	NA	CASSGGTADTQYF	TGTGCCAGCAGTGGCGGGACCGCGGATACGCAGTATTTT
TRBV9	NA	TRBJ1-6	TRBD1	CASSGGQGAISPLHF	TGTGCCAGCAGCGGGGGACAGGGGGCCATTTCACCCCTCCACTTT
TRBV7-6	NA	TRBJ2-7	NA	CASSPSPRTRKGFEQYF	TGTGCCAGCAGCCCCAGCCCCCGGACGCGAAAGGGGTTCGAGCAGTACTTC
TRBV6-6	NA	TRBJ2-7	NA	CASSYLGTASSYEQYF	TGTGCCAGCAGTTACCTCGGGACGGCAAGCTCCTACGAGCAGTACTTC
TRBV29-1	NA	TRBJ1-1	NA	CSVEDSWDGPTNTEAFF	TGCAGCGTTGAAGATAGTTGGGACGGCCCGACGAACACTGAAGCTTTCTTT
TRBV3-1/TRBV3-2	NA	TRBJ1-2	NA	CASSQVSAGYTF	TGTGCCAGCAGCCAAGTGAGTGCTGGCTACACCTTC
TRBV27	NA	TRBJ1-1	TRBD1	CASRRQGATEAFF	TGTGCCAGCAGGAGACAGGGGGCCACTGAAGCTTTCTTT